These 18 T cell receptor beta chains share one sample of origin, sequenced in a study of blood T cell repertoires in COVID-19. The assay was immunoSEQ multiplex PCR, and TCRdb's table has in-frame clones only and misses some. The sample includes about 190,000 clones, 84% of them seen just once. Sequences were obtained from PBMCs or T cells enriched from blood (not recorded which). These receptors all stem from a woman younger than 45 who had been exposed to COVID-19.

This sequence joins TRBV5-4 and TRBJ2-3; 7 bases line up with TRBD2. The germline gives CDR1 SGHNT, CDR2 YYREEE (reference sequence). J lost 2 bases, V lost 3 bases, and 6 bases had no gene match. The CDR3 runs to 15 residues. This CDR3 reads CASSSAGLFTDTQYF. Written as DNA, the CDR3 is TGTGCCAGCAGCTCAGCGGGGCTTTTCACAGATACGCAGTATTTT.

This clone has a single count. In nucleotides, the CDR3 is TGCGCCAGCAGCCAAGATAGTGCCGGTAGTGGTCGACTCTCCTACGAGCAGTACTTC. Translated, it gives CASSQDSAGSGRLSYEQYF. The genes are TRBV4-3 and TRBJ2-7; the D is unclear. With 0 bases removed from V and 0 bases from J, the gap between germline ends came to 21 bases. The CDR3 runs to 19 residues. CDR1 LGHNA and CDR2 YSLEER come from the germline V gene.

The chain carries TRBV7-9 and TRBJ2-7; a weak D match, TRBD2 (5 bases). The V and J ends lost 6 bases and 2 bases respectively, with 11 bases between them. Germline CDR1 reads SEHNR; CDR2 reads FQNEAQ (reference sequence). The CDR3 totals 13 residues. CDR3 in DNA: TGTGCCAGCAGTCCCCCCGGGGCCTACGAGCAGTACTTC. Translated: CASSPPGAYEQYF. Full variable domain (remainder filled in from reference TRBV7-9 and TRBJ2-7): DTGVSQNPRHKITKRGQNVTFRCDPISEHNRLYWYRQTLGQGPEFLTYFQNEAQLEKSRLLSDRFSAERPKGSFSTLEIQRTEQGDSAMYLCASSPPGAYEQYFGPGTRLTVT.

The chain links TRBV7-6 to TRBJ1-6; D may be TRBD1 (5 bases). CDR1 and CDR2 from the germline V gene are SGHVS and FNYEAQ. This CDR3 has 16 amino acids. The V end lost 6 bases, the J end lost 6 bases, and 18 bases lay between the germline ends. The CDR3 coding sequence is TGTGCCAGCAGTTTTTCCCCCTCGACAGTTAATTCACCCCTCCACTTT. Amino acid sequence: CASSFSPSTVNSPLHF.

V gene TRBV5-6 combines with J gene TRBJ1-3, with no clear D. Trimming removed 3 bases from V and 0 bases from J, with 19 bases in between. This CDR3 contains 18 residues. Looked up from germline, CDR1 is SGHDT and CDR2 is YYEEEE. CDR3 sequence reads: CASSSFTFDTYSGNTIYF. As DNA, the CDR3 is TGTGCCAGCAGCTCGTTTACCTTCGACACGTACTCTGGAAACACCATATATTTT.

This chain's CDR3 is CASSLDSPETQYF. CDR3 in DNA: TGCGCCAGCAGCCTCGACAGTCCAGAGACCCAGTACTTC. The chain uses TRBV4-1 and TRBJ2-5; possibly TRBD1 for D (5 bases). Trimming pared 4 bases from V and 4 bases from J, leaving 10 bases between. Germline CDR1 and CDR2: MGHRA and YSYEKL. CDR3 length equals 13 residues.

The chain has TRBV30 and TRBJ2-7, with 10 nucleotides matching TRBD2. Germline CDR1 GTSNPN, CDR2 SVGIG (reference sequence). This CDR3 has 14 amino acids. The trim removed 2 bases at V and 6 bases at J, leaving 7 bases unmatched. The CDR3 spells CAWSRLAGVGEQYF. The CDR3 DNA reads as TGTGCCTGGAGTCGCCTAGCGGGGGTCGGCGAGCAGTACTTC.

The rearrangement joins TRBV13 to TRBJ1-2, with D perhaps TRBD1 (6 bases). CDR3 length: 17 amino acids. V lost 0 bases to trimming and J lost 4 bases, with 18 bases between them. The germline gives CDR1 PRHDT, CDR2 FYEKMQ (reference sequence). DNA of the CDR3: TGTGCCAGCAGCTTAGGTTGGGACACCCTGAAGGGCTATGGCTACACCTTC. It codes for CASSLGWDTLKGYGYTF.

The V gene is TRBV10-2, the J gene TRBJ1-2; 7 positions match TRBD1. Trimming removed 3 bases from V and 2 bases from J; junction bases left unmatched: 3. This CDR3 contains 14 residues. Germline lookup yields CDR1 WSHSY and CDR2 SAAADI. CDR3 in DNA: TGCGCCAGCAGTGACTCGACAGGGAACTATGGCTACACCTTC. It yields the protein CASSDSTGNYGYTF.

This clone was picked up one time. The chain joins TRBV4-2 to TRBJ2-2; D uncertain. CDR1 LGHNA and CDR2 YNFKEQ come from the germline V gene. V was pared by 0 bases and J by 2 bases, with 10 bases between. This CDR3 contains 16 residues. CDR3 amino acids: CASSQEAAVNTGELFF. CDR3 DNA: TGTGCCAGCAGCCAAGAGGCTGCGGTAAACACCGGGGAGCTGTTTTTT.

The chain has TRBV9 and TRBJ2-2, with 7 bases lining up with TRBD1. J gave up 3 bases and V 1 base, and 6 bases lay outside the gene matches. This CDR3 has 16 amino acids. Germline CDR1 reads SGDLS; CDR2 reads YYNGEE. CDR3: CASSVFEGAYTGELFF. For the CDR3, the DNA is TGTGCCAGCAGCGTATTCGAGGGGGCCTACACCGGGGAGCTGTTTTTT.

CDR3 bases: TGTGCCAGTTCGGACAGGCCTTCTGAAGCTTTCTTT. Its translation: CASSDRPSEAFF. V usage is TRBV19 and J usage is TRBJ1-1, with 7 bases identical to TRBD1. The CDR3 is 12 amino acids. Germline V gives CDR1 LNHDA, CDR2 SQIVND (reference sequence). Trimming at V came to 8 bases and at J to 6 bases, leaving 6 bases not matched to a gene.

This clone showed up many times. This chain joins TRBV7-9 and TRBJ1-3; a possible D gene is TRBD1 (5 bases). The CDR3 consists of 16 residues. V lost 1 base, J lost 5 bases, and 15 bases lay in between. Germline loops: CDR1 SEHNR, CDR2 FQNEAQ (reference sequence). In DNA, the CDR3 is TGTGCCAGCAGCTTAGGACGGGGGACGGGGCGAAACACCATATATTTT. This encodes CASSLGRGTGRNTIYF.

V usage is TRBV19 and J usage is TRBJ1-1, with D tentatively TRBD1 (6 bases). CDR3 length: 16 amino acids. V dropped 1 base and J dropped 0 bases, with 12 bases sitting between them. Germline V gives CDR1 LNHDA, CDR2 SQIVND (reference sequence). DNA of the CDR3: TGTGCCAGTAGTATAGGAGGGGGTTTATTGAACACTGAAGCTTTCTTT. It codes for CASSIGGGLLNTEAFF.

The V gene is TRBV29-1, the J gene TRBJ2-2; 10 bases map to TRBD1. With V trimmed by 6 bases and J by 5 bases, 3 bases remained unmatched. There are 13 residues in the CDR3. In germline, CDR1 is SQVTM, CDR2 ANQGSEA. The chain's CDR3 is CSVPGQGTGELFF. In DNA form, the CDR3 reads TGCAGCGTCCCGGGACAGGGGACCGGGGAGCTGTTTTTT.

V is TRBV2 and J is TRBJ1-2; the match to TRBD1 covers 7 bases. Germline CDR1 SNHLY, CDR2 FYNNEI. The V gene end was trimmed by 4 bases and the J gene end by 1 base; junction bases not matched to a gene: 3. CDR3 length equals 14 residues. The CDR3 spells CASSVRQGNYGYTF. The CDR3 DNA sequence: TGTGCCAGCAGTGTAAGACAGGGTAACTATGGCTACACCTTC.

This sequence joins TRBV5-8 and TRBJ1-5, with TRBD1 matching 8 bases. The ends lost 5 bases at V and 0 bases at J; junction bases unmatched: 7. Germline V gene sequence: CDR1 SGHTS, CDR2 YDEGEE. The CDR3 has 16 amino acids. The CDR3 coding sequence is TGTGCCAGCAGTTTTTCAGACAGGGGTAGCAATCAGCCCCAGCATTTT. Amino acid sequence: CASSFSDRGSNQPQHF.

This clone was seen once. The CDR3 DNA reads as TGCGCCAGCAGCCTTTATCAGGCGGAAGCTTTCTTT. This sequence encodes CASSLYQAEAFF. The V gene is TRBV4-1, the J gene TRBJ1-1; the D is unclear. The CDR3 totals 12 residues. Germline V gives CDR1 MGHRA, CDR2 YSYEKL. Trimming removed 4 bases from V and 8 bases from J, with 11 bases in between.